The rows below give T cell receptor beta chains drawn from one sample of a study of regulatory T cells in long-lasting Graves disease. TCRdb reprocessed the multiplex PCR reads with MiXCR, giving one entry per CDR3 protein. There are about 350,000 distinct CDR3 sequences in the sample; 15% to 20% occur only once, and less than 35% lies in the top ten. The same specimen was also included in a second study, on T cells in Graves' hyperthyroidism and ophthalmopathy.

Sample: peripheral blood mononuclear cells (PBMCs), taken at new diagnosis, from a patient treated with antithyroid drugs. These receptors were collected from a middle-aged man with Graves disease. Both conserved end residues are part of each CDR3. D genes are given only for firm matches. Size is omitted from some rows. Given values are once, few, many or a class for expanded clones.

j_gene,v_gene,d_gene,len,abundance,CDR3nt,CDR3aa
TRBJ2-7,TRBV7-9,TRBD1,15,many,TGTGCCAGCAGCTCGTGGACAGGGGGCATGTACGAGCAGTACTTC,CASSSWTGGMYEQYF
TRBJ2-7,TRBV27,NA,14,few,TGTGCCAGCAGTCGGGAACGCGAGGGATACGAGCAGTACTTC,CASSREREGYEQYF
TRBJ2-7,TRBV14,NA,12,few,TGTGCCAGCAGCCAAGAAGGACACGAGCAGTACTTC,CASSQEGHEQYF
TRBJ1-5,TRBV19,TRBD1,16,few,TGTGCCAGTAGTACTACGACAGGGCGAGGCAATCAGCCCCAGCATTTT,CASSTTTGRGNQPQHF
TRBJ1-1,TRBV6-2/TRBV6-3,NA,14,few,TGTGCCAGCAGTTATCAAAGGGGGGACACTGAAGCTTTCTTT,CASSYQRGDTEAFF
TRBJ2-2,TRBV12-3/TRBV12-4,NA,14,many,TGTGCCAGCAGTCGCAGGGAGGAGGCCGGGGAGCTGTTTTTT,CASSRREEAGELFF
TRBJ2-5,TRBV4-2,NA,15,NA,TGTGCCAGCAGCCAAGACGGGCAGGAGGGGGAGACCCAGTACTTC,CASSQDGQEGETQYF
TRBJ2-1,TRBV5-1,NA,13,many,TGCGCCAGCAGCTTCGGGAACTACAATGAGCAGTTCTTC,CASSFGNYNEQFF
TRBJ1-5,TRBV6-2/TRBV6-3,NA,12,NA,TGTGCCAGCAGTCCTAGCGATCAGCCCCAGCATTTT,CASSPSDQPQHF
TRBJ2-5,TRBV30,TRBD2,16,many,TGTGCCTGGAGTCCCTACGATAGCGGGCGCCAAGAGACCCAGTACTTC,CAWSPYDSGRQETQYF
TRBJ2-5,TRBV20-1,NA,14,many,TGCAGTGCTAGGTCCCGTGGGTTTATGGAGACCCAGTACTTC,CSARSRGFMETQYF
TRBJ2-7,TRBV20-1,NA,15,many,TGCAGTGGAACAGACCCGGGACTGAGCTCCTACGAGCAGTACTTC,CSGTDPGLSSYEQYF
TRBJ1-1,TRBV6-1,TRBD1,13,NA,TGTGCCAGCAGTGAACATCGGGACAGTCAAGCTTTCTTT,CASSEHRDSQAFF
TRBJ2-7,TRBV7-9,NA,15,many,TGTGCCAGCTCACCCGGGACCGGGAGCCCCTACGAGCAGTACTTC,CASSPGTGSPYEQYF
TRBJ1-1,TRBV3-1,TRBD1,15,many,TGTGCCAGCAGCCCCAAACAGGGGGCGCTGACTGAAGCTTTCTTT,CASSPKQGALTEAFF
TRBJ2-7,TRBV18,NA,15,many,TGTGCCAGCTCATCCCGTGCCAGGGTCCCTTACGAGCAGTACTTC,CASSSRARVPYEQYF
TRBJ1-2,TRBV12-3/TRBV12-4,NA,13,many,TGTGCCAGCAGTTTCTACATAATCTATGGCTACACCTTC,CASSFYIIYGYTF
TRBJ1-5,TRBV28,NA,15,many,TGTGCCAGCAGTTCCAGAGGGGAGGCCAATCAGCCCCAGCATTTT,CASSSRGEANQPQHF
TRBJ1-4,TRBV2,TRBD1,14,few,TGTGCCAGCAGTGGACAGGGGGCGTATGAAAAACTGTTTTTT,CASSGQGAYEKLFF
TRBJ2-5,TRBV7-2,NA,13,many,TGTGCCAGCAGCCTCCGGGTCCAAGAGACCCAGTACTTC,CASSLRVQETQYF
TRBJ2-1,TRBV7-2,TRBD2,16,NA,TGTGCCAGCAGCAGAATAGCGGGAGCGGTCTACAATGAGCAGTTCTTC,CASSRIAGAVYNEQFF
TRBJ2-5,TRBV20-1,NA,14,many,TGCAGTGCTAGAGAGGTTGCAGGGGTGGAGACCCAGTACTTC,CSAREVAGVETQYF
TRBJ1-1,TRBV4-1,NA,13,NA,TGCGCCAGCAGCCAAGACAGGGAAGCAGGCGCTTTCTTT,CASSQDREAGAFF
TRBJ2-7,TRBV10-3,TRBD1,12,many,TGTGCCAACGGACAGGTGCCCTACGAGCAGTACTTC,CANGQVPYEQYF
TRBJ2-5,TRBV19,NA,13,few,TGTGCCAGTAGTATCGGGGGAAAAGAGACCCAGTACTTC,CASSIGGKETQYF
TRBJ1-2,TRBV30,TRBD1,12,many,TGTGCCTGGGCAGGGGGAGACTATGGCTACACCTTC,CAWAGGDYGYTF
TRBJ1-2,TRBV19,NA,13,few,TGTGCCAGCTCCATAAAGGGACGAGATGGCTACACCTTC,CASSIKGRDGYTF
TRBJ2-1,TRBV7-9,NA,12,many,TGTGCCAGCAGCCTTCGACGGAATGAGCAGTTCTTC,CASSLRRNEQFF
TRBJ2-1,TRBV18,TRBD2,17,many,TGTGCCAGCTCACCCGCCAGGTTAGGACTAGGCGACAATGAGCAGTTCTTC,CASSPARLGLGDNEQFF
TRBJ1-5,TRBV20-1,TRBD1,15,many,TGCAGTGCTAGACGGACAGGGGTGAAGAATCAGCCCCAGCATTTT,CSARRTGVKNQPQHF
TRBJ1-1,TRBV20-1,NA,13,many,TGCAGTGCTAGAGGGGGGGGGGACACTGAAGCTTTCTTT,CSARGGGDTEAFF
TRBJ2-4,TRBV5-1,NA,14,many,TGCGCCAGCGCATTTGACAGGGCCAAAAACATTCAGTACTTC,CASAFDRAKNIQYF